This T cell receptor (beta chain) was sequenced during a study of Graves' ophthalmopathy and Graves' hyperthyroidism (dated by TCRdb to between 2017 and 2018). The study in broad terms: A patient counted as having stable hyperthyroidism if there was no progression to ophthalmopathy within 18 months of follow-up. In total, over 130 blood samples were TCR-sequenced: approximately 40 ophthalmopathy, 75 hyperthyroidism and some 17 hyperthyroidism-to-ophthalmopathy patients. A discovery set of about a hundred patients (roughly 41 ophthalmopathy, around 57 stable hyperthyroidism) was enrolled to explore V-J signatures distinguishing ophthalmopathy from hyperthyroidism. An independent validation cohort was composed of 18 hyperthyroidism patients and around 16 patients who later progressed from hyperthyroidism to ophthalmopathy. The study used TCR beta repertoire signatures to distinguish Graves' ophthalmopathy from Graves' hyperthyroidism and to predict progression to ophthalmopathy. In about six hyperthyroidism patients, the T-cell repertoires found in thyroid tissue were compared with those found in blood. Once sampling was done, hyperthyroidism patients were given methimazole at a starting dose of 30 mg daily, while ophthalmopathy patients were given high-dose intravenous methylprednisolone.

This clonotype was detected many times. There is no known antigen for this receptor. Per-base quality was not reported, and no clone a single base away is much larger than it. Its CDR3 holds 12 amino acids, cysteine through phenylalanine. Here the CDR3 DNA is all that survives: 36 bases in frame from base 1. The trim is 6 bases for V and 4 bases for J, with a gap of 8 bases between the germline ends. CDR1 SGHTS and CDR2 YDEGEE were looked up in the germline V gene. Hyperthyroidism patients were newly diagnosed, with disease duration under 2 months, and aged 18 to 65 years. Patients with other autoimmune diseases, uncontrolled infections, pregnancy or lactation were excluded from the study. Diagnosis was based on clinical symptoms, serum thyroxine, TRAb, thyroid ultrasound and orbital computed tomography. Total RNA was extracted using Trizol reagent, and RNA quality was checked on an Agilent 2100 Bioanalyzer.

For repertoire sequencing, the TCR beta CDR3 regions were amplified from RNA transcripts. The first round was an RT-PCR using HTBI primers with the Qiagen OneStep RT-PCR kit, and this first round was followed by a second-round multiplex PCR, then size selection and purification. Libraries were sequenced paired-end with 100 bp reads on an Illumina HiSeq2000. On the study's bioinformatics: SOAPnuke was used to process the reads, removing any read that contained adapters or uncalled bases, had a mean Phred below 15, or lacked an exact match to the constant primer or identifier. High-quality paired reads were merged with COPE v1.2.5. Clonotypes were defined as unique nucleotide sequences and were aligned to IMGT TRB V, D and J references using MiTCR v1.1. The analysis was limited to V-J combinations with a frequency above 0.0001, which together covered about 99% of repertoires. For each V-J combination, a TCR clonal expansion and chaos score was defined as F50 clonal expansion divided by the chaos observed in the TCRdist matrix. Welch's t-statistics and random forest were used to reduce the features to roughly 14 V-J combinations, which were then used as input to a naive Bayes classifier. Thyroid-blood repertoire similarity was quantified with the Morisita-Horn index. TCRdb cleaned the public reads at Q25 with fastp, built clones with MiXCR and kept in-frame beta chains. Rows are combined by CDR3 protein, so each entry shows the most common genes and DNA. These V and J calls rely on TCRdb rather than the paper's analysis. The table for this sample lists over a million distinct CDR3 sequences; roughly two fifths of them were counted only once. The top ten hold 8.5% to 14% of the sample.

Study-wide conclusions, independent of this receptor: Most expanded thyroid clonotypes with a frequency above 0.001 also appeared in blood, which suggests that blood repertoires may reflect the immune response in the thyroid. The 13-signature model separated ophthalmopathy from stable hyperthyroidism with 85% to 90% sensitivity and approximately 83% specificity in cross-validation, and 80%/75% in the test set. No statistical method was used to set the sample size in advance, and the investigators knew which group each participant was assigned to. In validation, the model predicted ophthalmopathy progression with about 71% sensitivity and roughly 72% specificity; fewer than 15 predicted patients were CT-confirmed with GO in a median of about 7.1 months.

The origin of this receptor is an adult man with Graves' hyperthyroidism. The sequence links TRBV5-8 to TRBJ1-5, and perhaps TRBD1 as D gene, on 5 matching bases. The sequenced sample was peripheral blood or thyroid tissue (not recorded which). The CDR3 in this case is CASTAGNQPQHF. The sequence in DNA is TGTGCCAGCACCGCAGGGAATCAGCCCCAGCATTTT.